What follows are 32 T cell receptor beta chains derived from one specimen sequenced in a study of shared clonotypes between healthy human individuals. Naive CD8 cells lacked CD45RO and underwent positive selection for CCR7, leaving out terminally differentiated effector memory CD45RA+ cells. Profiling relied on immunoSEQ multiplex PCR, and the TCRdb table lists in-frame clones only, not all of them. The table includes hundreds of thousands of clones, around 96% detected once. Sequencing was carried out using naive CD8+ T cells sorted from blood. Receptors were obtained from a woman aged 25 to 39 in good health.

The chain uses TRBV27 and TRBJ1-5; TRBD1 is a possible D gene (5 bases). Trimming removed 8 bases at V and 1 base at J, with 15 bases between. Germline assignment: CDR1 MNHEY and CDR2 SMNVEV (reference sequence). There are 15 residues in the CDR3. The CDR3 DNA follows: TGTGCCAGCGTCGAGGGGCAGCTAAGCAATCAGCCCCAGCATTTT. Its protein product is CASVEGQLSNQPQHF.

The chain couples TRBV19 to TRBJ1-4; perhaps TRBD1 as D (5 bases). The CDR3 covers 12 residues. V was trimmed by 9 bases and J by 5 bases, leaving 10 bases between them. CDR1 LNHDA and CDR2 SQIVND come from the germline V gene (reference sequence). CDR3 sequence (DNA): TGTGCCAGCACTTCAGGGAATGAAAAACTGTTTTTT. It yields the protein CASTSGNEKLFF.

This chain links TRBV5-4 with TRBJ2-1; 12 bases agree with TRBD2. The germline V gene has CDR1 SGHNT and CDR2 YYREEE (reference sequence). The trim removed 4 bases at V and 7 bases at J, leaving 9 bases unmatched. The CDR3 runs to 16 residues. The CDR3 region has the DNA TGTGCCAGCAGCGTGGATCTAGCGGGAGGGCCAAATGAGCAGTTCTTC. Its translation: CASSVDLAGGPNEQFF.

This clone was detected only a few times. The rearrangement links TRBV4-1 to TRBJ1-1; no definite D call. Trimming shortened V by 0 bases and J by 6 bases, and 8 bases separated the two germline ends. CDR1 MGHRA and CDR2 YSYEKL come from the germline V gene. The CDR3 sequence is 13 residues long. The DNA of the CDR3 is TGCGCCAGCAGCCAAGATCGGAGAGCTGAAGCTTTCTTT. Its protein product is CASSQDRRAEAFF.

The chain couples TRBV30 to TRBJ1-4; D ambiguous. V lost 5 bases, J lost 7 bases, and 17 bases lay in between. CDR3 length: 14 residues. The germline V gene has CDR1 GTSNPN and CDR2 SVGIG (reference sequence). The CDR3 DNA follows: TGTGCCTGGGTTCCGACTCCGCGGGGTGAAAAACTGTTTTTT. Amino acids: CAWVPTPRGEKLFF.

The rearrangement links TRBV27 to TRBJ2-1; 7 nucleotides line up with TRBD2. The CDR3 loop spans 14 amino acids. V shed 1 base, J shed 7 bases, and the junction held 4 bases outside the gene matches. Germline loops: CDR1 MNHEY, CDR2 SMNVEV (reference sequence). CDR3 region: CASSLLGGRNEQFF. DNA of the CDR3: TGTGCCAGCAGTTTATTAGGCGGGAGAAATGAGCAGTTCTTC.

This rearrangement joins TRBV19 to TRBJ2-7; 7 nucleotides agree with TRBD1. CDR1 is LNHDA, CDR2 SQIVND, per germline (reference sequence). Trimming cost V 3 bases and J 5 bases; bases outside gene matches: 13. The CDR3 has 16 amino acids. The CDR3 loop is CASSILSTGARDEQYF. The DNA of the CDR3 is TGTGCCAGTAGTATCCTCTCTACAGGGGCGCGTGACGAGCAGTACTTC.

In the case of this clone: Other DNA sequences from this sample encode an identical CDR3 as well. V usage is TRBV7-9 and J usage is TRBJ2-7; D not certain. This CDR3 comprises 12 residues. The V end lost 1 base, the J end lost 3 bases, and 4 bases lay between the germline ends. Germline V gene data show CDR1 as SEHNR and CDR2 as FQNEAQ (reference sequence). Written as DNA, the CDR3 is TGTGCCAGCAGCTTAGTGCACTACGAGCAGTACTTC. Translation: CASSLVHYEQYF.

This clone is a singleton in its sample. This CDR3 reads CASSSLTGGEQYF. In DNA form, the CDR3 reads TGTGCCAGCAGCTCACTAACAGGGGGCGAGCAGTACTTC. V is TRBV7-9 and J is TRBJ2-7, with TRBD1 identical over 8 bases. J was trimmed by 6 bases and V by 4 bases; bases with no gene match: 5. Germline CDR1 is SEHNR and CDR2 is FQNEAQ (reference sequence). The CDR3 consists of 13 residues.

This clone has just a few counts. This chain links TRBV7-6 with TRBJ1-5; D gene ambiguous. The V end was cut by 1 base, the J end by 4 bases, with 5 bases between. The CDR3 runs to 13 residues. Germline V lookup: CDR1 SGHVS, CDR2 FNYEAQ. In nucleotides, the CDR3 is TGTGCCAGCAGCTTAGATAGTAATCAGCCCCAGCATTTT. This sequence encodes CASSLDSNQPQHF. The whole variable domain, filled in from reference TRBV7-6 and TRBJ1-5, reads GAGVSQSPRYKVTKRGQDVALRCDPISGHVSLYWYRQALGQGPEFLTYFNYEAQQDKSGLPNDRFSAERPEGSISTLTIQRTEQRDSAMYRCASSLDSNQPQHFGDGTRLSIL.

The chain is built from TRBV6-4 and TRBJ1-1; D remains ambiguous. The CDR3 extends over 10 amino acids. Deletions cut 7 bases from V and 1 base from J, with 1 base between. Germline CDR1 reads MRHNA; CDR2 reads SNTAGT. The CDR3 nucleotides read TGTGCCAGCAAGAACACTGAAGCTTTCTTT. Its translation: CASKNTEAFF.

DNA for the CDR3: TGTGCCAGCAGTTTGCTGGGCGTCGCTGGAAACACCATATATTTT. This translates into CASSLLGVAGNTIYF. The chain joins TRBV6-5 to TRBJ1-3, with D unclear. The CDR3 covers 15 residues. Germline CDR1 MNHEY, CDR2 SVGAGI. The V and J ends lost 4 bases and 2 bases respectively, with 12 bases between them.

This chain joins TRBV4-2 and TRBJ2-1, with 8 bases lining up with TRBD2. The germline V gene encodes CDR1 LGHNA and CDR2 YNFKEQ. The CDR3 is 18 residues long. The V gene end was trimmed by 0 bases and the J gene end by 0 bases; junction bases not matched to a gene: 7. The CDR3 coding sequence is TGTGCCAGCAGCCAAGACGCGACTAGCGACAGCTCCTACAATGAGCAGTTCTTC. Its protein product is CASSQDATSDSSYNEQFF.

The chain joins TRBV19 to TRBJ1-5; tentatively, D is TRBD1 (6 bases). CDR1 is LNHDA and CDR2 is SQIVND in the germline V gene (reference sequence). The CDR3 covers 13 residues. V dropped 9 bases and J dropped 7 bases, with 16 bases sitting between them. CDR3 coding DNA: TGTGCCAGCCAAGGGGGGCTGAGACAGCCCCAGCATTTT. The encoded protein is CASQGGLRQPQHF.

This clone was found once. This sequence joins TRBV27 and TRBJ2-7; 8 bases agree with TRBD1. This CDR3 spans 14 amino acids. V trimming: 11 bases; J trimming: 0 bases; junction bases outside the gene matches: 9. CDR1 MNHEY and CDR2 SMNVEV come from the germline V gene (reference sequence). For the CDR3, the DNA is TGTGCCGCAGGCCCAGGGACAGGCTCCTACGAGCAGTACTTC. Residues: CAAGPGTGSYEQYF.

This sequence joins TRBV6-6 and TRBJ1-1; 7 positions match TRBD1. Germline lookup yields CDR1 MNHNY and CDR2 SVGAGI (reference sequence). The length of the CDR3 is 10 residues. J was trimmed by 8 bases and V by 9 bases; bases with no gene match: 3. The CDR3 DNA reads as TGTGCCAGTCGGGACAGAGAAGCTTTCTTT. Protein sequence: CASRDREAFF.

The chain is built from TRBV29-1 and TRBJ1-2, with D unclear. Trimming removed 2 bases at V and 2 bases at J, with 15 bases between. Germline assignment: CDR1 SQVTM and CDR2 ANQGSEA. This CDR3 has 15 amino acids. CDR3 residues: CSVESLGLSNYGYTF. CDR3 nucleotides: TGCAGCGTTGAATCTTTAGGATTGTCGAACTATGGCTACACCTTC.

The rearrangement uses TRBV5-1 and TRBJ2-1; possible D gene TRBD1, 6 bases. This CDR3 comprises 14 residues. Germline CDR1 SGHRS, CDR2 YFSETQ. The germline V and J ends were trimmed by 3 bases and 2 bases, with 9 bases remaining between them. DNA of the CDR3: TGCGCCAGCAGCTGGACAGAGCCCTACAATGAGCAGTTCTTC. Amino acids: CASSWTEPYNEQFF.

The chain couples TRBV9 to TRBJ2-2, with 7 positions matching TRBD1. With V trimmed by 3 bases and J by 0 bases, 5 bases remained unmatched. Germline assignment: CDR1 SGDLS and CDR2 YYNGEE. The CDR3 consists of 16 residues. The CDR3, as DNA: TGTGCCAGCAGCGGCCGGGACAGCGCGAACACCGGGGAGCTGTTTTTT. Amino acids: CASSGRDSANTGELFF.

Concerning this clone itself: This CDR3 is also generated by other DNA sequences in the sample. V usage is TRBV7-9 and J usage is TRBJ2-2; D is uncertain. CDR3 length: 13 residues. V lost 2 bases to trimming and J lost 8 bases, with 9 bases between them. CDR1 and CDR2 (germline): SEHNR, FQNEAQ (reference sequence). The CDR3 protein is CASSLTLTGELFF. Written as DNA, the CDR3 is TGTGCCAGCAGCTTAACACTAACGGGGGAGCTGTTTTTT.

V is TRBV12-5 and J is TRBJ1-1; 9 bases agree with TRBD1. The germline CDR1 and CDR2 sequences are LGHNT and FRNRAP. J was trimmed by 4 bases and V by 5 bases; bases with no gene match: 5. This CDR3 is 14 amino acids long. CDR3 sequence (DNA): TGTGCTAGTGGTCCGGGACAGGGAAGCACTGAAGCTTTCTTT. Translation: CASGPGQGSTEAFF.

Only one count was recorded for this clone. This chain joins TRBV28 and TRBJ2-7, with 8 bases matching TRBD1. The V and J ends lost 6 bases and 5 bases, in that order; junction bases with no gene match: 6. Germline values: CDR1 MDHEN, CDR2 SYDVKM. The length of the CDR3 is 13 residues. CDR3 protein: CASSPGQVNEQYF. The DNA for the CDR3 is TGTGCCAGCAGCCCGGGACAGGTTAACGAGCAGTACTTC.

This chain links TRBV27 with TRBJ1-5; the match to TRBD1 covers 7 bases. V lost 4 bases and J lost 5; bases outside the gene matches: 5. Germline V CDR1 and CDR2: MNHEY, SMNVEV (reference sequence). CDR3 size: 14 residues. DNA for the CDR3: TGTGCCAGCAGTTCCCGACAGGGTGATCAGCCCCAGCATTTT. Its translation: CASSSRQGDQPQHF.

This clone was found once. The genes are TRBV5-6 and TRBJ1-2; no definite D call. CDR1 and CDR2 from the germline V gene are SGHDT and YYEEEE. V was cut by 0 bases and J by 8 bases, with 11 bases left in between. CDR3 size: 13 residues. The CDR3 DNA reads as TGTGCCAGCAGCTTGGGGGCACCCCGGGGCTACACCTTC. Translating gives CASSLGAPRGYTF.

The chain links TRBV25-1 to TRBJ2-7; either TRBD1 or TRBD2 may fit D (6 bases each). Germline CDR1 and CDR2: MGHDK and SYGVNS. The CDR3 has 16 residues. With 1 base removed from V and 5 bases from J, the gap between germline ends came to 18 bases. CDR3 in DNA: TGTGCCAGCAGTGAATTAGCGGCAGGGACAACCCACGAGCAGTACTTC. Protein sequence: CASSELAAGTTHEQYF.

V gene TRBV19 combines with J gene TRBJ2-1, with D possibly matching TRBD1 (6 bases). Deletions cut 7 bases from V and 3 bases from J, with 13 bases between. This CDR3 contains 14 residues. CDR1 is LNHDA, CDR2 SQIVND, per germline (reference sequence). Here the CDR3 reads CASTPGAVYNEQFF. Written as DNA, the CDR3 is TGTGCCAGTACCCCAGGGGCAGTCTACAATGAGCAGTTCTTC.

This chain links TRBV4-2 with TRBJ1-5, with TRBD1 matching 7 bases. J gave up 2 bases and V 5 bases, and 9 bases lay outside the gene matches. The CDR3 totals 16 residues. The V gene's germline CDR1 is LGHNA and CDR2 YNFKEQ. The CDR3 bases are TGTGCCAGCAGCTCACAGAGAGGGACAGGCAATCAGCCCCAGCATTTT. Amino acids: CASSSQRGTGNQPQHF.

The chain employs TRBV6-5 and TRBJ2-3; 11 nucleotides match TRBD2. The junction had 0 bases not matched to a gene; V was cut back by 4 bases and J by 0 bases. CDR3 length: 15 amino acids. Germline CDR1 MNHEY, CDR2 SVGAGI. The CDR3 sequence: CASSWTSGSTDTQYF. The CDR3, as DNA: TGTGCCAGCAGTTGGACTAGCGGGAGCACAGATACGCAGTATTTT.

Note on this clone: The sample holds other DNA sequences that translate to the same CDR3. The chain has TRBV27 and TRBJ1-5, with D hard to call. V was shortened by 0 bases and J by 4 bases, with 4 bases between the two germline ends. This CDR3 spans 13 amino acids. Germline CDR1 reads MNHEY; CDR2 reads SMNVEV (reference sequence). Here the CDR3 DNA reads TGTGCCAGCAGTTTATCCGTAAATCAGCCCCAGCATTTT. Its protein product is CASSLSVNQPQHF.

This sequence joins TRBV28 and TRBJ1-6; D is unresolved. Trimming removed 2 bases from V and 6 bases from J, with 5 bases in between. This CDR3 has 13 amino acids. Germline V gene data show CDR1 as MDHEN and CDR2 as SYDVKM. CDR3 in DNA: TGTGCCAGCAGTTTACCGGGTAATTCACCCCTCCACTTT. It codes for CASSLPGNSPLHF.

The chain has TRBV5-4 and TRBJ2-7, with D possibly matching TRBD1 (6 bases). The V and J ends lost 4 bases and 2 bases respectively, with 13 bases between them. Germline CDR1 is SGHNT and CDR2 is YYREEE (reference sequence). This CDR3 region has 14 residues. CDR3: CASSGPGETYEQYF. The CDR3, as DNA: TGTGCCAGCAGCGGACCAGGGGAGACCTACGAGCAGTACTTC.

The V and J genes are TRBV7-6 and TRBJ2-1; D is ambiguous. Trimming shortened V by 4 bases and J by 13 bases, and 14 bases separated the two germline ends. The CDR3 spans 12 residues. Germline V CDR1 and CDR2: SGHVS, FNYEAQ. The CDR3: CASSSGRPSQFF. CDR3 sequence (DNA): TGTGCCAGCAGCTCTGGACGGCCCTCCCAGTTCTTC.